The rows below give T cell receptor beta chains drawn from one sample of a study of blood T cell repertoires in COVID-19. The method was immunoSEQ multiplex PCR; TCRdb's version includes in-frame clones alone and lacks a portion of them. The sample shows under 250,000 clones, under 90% of them seen only once. Sequencing input: peripheral blood. The receptors were sampled from a man aged 60 to 75 who had recovered from COVID-19. Each CDR3 is given with its conserved first and last residue. D genes are given only for firm matches. Some rows mark clone size as missing; the rest say once, few, many or name a class of expanded clone.

J,length,V,size,D,DNA,CDR3
TRBJ2-1,14,TRBV15,NA,NA,TGTGCCACCAGCTTAGTCCAATCCTACAATGAGCAGTTCTTC,CATSLVQSYNEQFF
TRBJ2-5,11,TRBV7-2,NA,NA,TGTGCCAGCAGCCTCCTGGAGACCCAGTACTTC,CASSLLETQYF
TRBJ1-3,16,TRBV19,NA,TRBD1,TGTGCCAGTAGTATAGTAATTGGGACAGGGGGAAACACCATATATTTT,CASSIVIGTGGNTIYF
TRBJ1-6,15,TRBV19,NA,TRBD1,TGTGCCAGTAGTCTCGACAGGGGAGGGAATTCACCCCTCCACTTT,CASSLDRGGNSPLHF
TRBJ1-5,13,TRBV10-3,once,NA,TGTGCCTCTGGGACTTTTTCTAATCAGCCCCAGCATTTT,CASGTFSNQPQHF
TRBJ2-7,17,TRBV4-1,NA,NA,TGCGCCAGCAGCAAAAGGGAGGTCGGGACAGACTCCTACGAGCAGTACTTC,CASSKREVGTDSYEQYF
TRBJ2-1,10,TRBV20-1,NA,NA,TGCAGTCCCTTCGCGAATGAGCAGTTCTTC,CSPFANEQFF
TRBJ2-7,13,TRBV19,NA,NA,TGTGCCAGCAAAGAATCCGGGATGTACGAGCAGTACTTC,CASKESGMYEQYF
TRBJ1-2,16,TRBV28,NA,TRBD1,TGTGCCAGCAGATTACAGGGGCCCGGGATAGACTATGGCTACACCTTC,CASRLQGPGIDYGYTF
TRBJ1-2,17,TRBV10-2,NA,NA,TGCGCCAGCAGTGAGACTACGTTTGGGGCCAGGGCCCGCTGGGGCTTCTTC,CASSETTFGARARWGFF
TRBJ2-7,15,TRBV28,NA,NA,TGTGCCAGCAGTCCGCCGGACAGATTCTCCTACGAGCAGTACTTC,CASSPPDRFSYEQYF
TRBJ1-4,13,TRBV11-3,NA,NA,TGTGCCAGCAGAGGGGATCCGTACGAAAAACTGTTTTTT,CASRGDPYEKLFF
TRBJ2-7,13,TRBV15,NA,NA,TGTGCCACCAGCACCGCGGGGGCTCGCGAGCAGTACTTC,CATSTAGAREQYF
TRBJ2-1,15,TRBV24-1,few,NA,TGTGCCACCAGTGATAAAGAGACTATCAACAATGAGCAGTTCTTC,CATSDKETINNEQFF